One sample yielded the 24 T cell receptor beta chains listed below, sequenced in a study of T cell changes during pregnancy in multiple sclerosis. Profiled with immunoSEQ multiplex PCR; TCRdb holds only in-frame clones, not every one. Seen here are just under 65,000 clones, about 96% observed once, and the top ten hold approximately 2.3%. Sequenced here: CD8+ T cells from peripheral blood mononuclear cells, sampled after pregnancy. The receptors stem from a female donor with multiple sclerosis, enrolled in a pregnancy study.

The chain uses TRBV9 and TRBJ2-1; unclear D gene. CDR1 and CDR2 from the germline V gene are SGDLS and YYNGEE. Trimming took 2 bases from V and 5 from J, leaving 8 bases between them. This CDR3 is built from 13 residues. CDR3 in DNA: TGTGCCAGCAGCGTCAGCGCAAACAATGAGCAGTTCTTC. Encoded protein: CASSVSANNEQFF.

V usage is TRBV5-1 and J usage is TRBJ2-7; TRBD2 matches at 7 bases. CDR1 and CDR2 from the germline V gene are SGHRS and YFSETQ. CDR3 length: 13 residues. J gave up 5 bases and V 4 bases, and 6 bases lay outside the gene matches. CDR3 in amino acids: CASSPWTRDEQYF. In DNA, the CDR3 is TGCGCCAGCAGCCCGTGGACTAGGGACGAGCAGTACTTC.

The chain couples TRBV7-3 to TRBJ2-1, with 11 bases fitting TRBD2. Germline assignment: CDR1 SGHTA and CDR2 FQGTGA. J was trimmed by 6 bases and V by 5 bases; bases with no gene match: 18. The CDR3 has 19 residues. DNA for the CDR3: TGTGCCAGCAGCCCCAATGGTTATAGCGGGGGGGGTCCGGCCAATGAGCAGTTCTTC. It codes for CASSPNGYSGGGPANEQFF.

The chain recombines TRBV7-9 with TRBJ2-7, with 8 bases identical to TRBD1. The junction had 5 bases not matched to a gene; V was cut back by 4 bases and J by 3 bases. The CDR3 runs to 14 residues. Germline assignment: CDR1 SEHNR and CDR2 FQNEAQ (reference sequence). DNA for the CDR3: TGTGCCAGCAGCTCCGCGGACAGGGACTACGAGCAGTACTTC. Amino acid sequence: CASSSADRDYEQYF.

The rearrangement joins TRBV10-3 to TRBJ1-4; a possible D gene is TRBD1 (5 bases). Germline assignment: CDR1 ENHRY and CDR2 SYGVKD. V lost 3 bases to trimming and J lost 8 bases, with 10 bases between them. This CDR3 is built from 13 residues. CDR3 DNA: TGTGCCATCAGTGACAGGGTAGACGAAAAACTGTTTTTT. Translating it yields CAISDRVDEKLFF.

The genes are TRBV27 and TRBJ2-3; 9 nucleotides match TRBD2. Germline V gene data show CDR1 as MNHEY and CDR2 as SMNVEV (reference sequence). The V segment lost 3 bases and the J segment 4 bases; nucleotides outside the gene matches: 5. CDR3 length: 15 amino acids. As DNA, the CDR3 is TGTGCCAGCAGTTTCGGGACTAGCATTTCAGATACGCAGTATTTT. Translation gives CASSFGTSISDTQYF.

CDR3 residues: CASSPPGTSGSDEQFF. The CDR3 DNA follows: TGTGCCAGCAGCCCCCCCGGGACTAGCGGGAGTGATGAGCAGTTCTTC. This rearrangement joins TRBV7-6 to TRBJ2-1; 14 bases align to TRBD2. This CDR3 is built from 16 residues. J gave up 8 bases and V 5 bases, and 8 bases lay outside the gene matches. Per the germline V gene, CDR1 is SGHVS and CDR2 is FNYEAQ.

This clone was found once. This rearrangement joins TRBV2 to TRBJ2-1; a weak D match, TRBD2 (6 bases). This CDR3 comprises 13 residues. Germline values: CDR1 SNHLY, CDR2 FYNNEI. Trimming stripped 10 bases from V and 6 bases from J, with 16 bases between. CDR3 in amino acids: CAILGGVGNEQFF. The CDR3 DNA is TGTGCCATTCTAGGAGGGGTCGGCAATGAGCAGTTCTTC.

The chain recombines TRBV11-2 with TRBJ2-1; 7 bases align to TRBD2. Germline V lookup: CDR1 SGHAT, CDR2 FQNNGV. The junction had 17 bases not matched to a gene; V was cut back by 0 bases and J by 6 bases. The CDR3 extends over 19 amino acids. The DNA of the CDR3 is TGTGCCAGCAGCTTAGACCCTAGCCCAACTAGCGCCCGAGGCAATGAGCAGTTCTTC. Its protein product is CASSLDPSPTSARGNEQFF.

This clone was found once. The chain employs TRBV4-3 and TRBJ1-1; D is perhaps TRBD1 (5 bases). The CDR3 totals 14 residues. V was cut by 0 bases and J by 9 bases, with 14 bases left in between. Looked up from germline, CDR1 is LGHNA and CDR2 is YSLEER. The CDR3 loop is CASSQDRSQGQAFF. The DNA of the CDR3 is TGCGCCAGCAGCCAAGATAGGTCGCAGGGTCAAGCTTTCTTT.

This rearrangement joins TRBV9 to TRBJ1-3; tentatively, D is TRBD1 (6 bases). Per the germline V gene, CDR1 is SGDLS and CDR2 is YYNGEE. The CDR3 is 15 amino acids. Trimming pared 3 bases from V and 2 bases from J, leaving 12 bases between. The CDR3 region is CASSGRSGAGNTIYF. Here the CDR3 DNA reads TGTGCCAGCAGCGGCCGGTCAGGGGCTGGAAACACCATATATTTT.

This rearrangement joins TRBV7-9 to TRBJ2-1; D is possibly TRBD1 (5 bases). V lost 3 bases, J lost 6 bases, and 15 bases lay in between. Germline loops: CDR1 SEHNR, CDR2 FQNEAQ (reference sequence). CDR3 length: 15 amino acids. The CDR3: CASSFRTQILNEQFF. The CDR3 DNA reads as TGTGCCAGCAGCTTTCGGACACAAATCCTCAATGAGCAGTTCTTC.

This chain joins TRBV5-5 and TRBJ1-1; D gene ambiguous. CDR1 is SGHKS and CDR2 is YYEKEE in the germline V gene (reference sequence). The CDR3 is 13 residues long. With 4 bases removed from V and 5 bases from J, the gap between germline ends came to 12 bases. The CDR3 bases are TGTGCCAGCAGCACCCAAGCGGATACTGAAGCTTTCTTT. Its protein product is CASSTQADTEAFF.

The chain employs TRBV28 and TRBJ1-5; D is unresolved. This CDR3 has 15 residues. Germline V gene sequence: CDR1 MDHEN, CDR2 SYDVKM. V was clipped by 4 bases and J by 3 bases, with 13 bases between them. DNA for the CDR3: TGTGCCAGCAGTTCATCCTTGAGGGCCAATCAGCCCCAGCATTTT. Its translation is CASSSSLRANQPQHF.

The count of this clone is one. V gene TRBV6-1 combines with J gene TRBJ1-5, with TRBD1 identical over 9 bases. CDR3 length: 16 residues. With V trimmed by 3 bases and J by 0 bases, 3 bases remained unmatched. Germline lookup yields CDR1 MNHNS and CDR2 SASEGT. CDR3: CASSEDRGSSNQPQHF. The CDR3 bases are TGTGCCAGCAGTGAGGACAGGGGTTCTAGCAATCAGCCCCAGCATTTT.

V and J are TRBV7-9 and TRBJ2-5, with D possibly being TRBD2 (5 bases). The V end was cut by 3 bases, the J end by 1 base, with 12 bases between. CDR1 SEHNR and CDR2 FQNEAQ come from the germline V gene (reference sequence). The CDR3 is 15 amino acids. The CDR3 coding sequence is TGTGCCAGCAGCTTTCTTATCCGGGGCCAAGAGACCCAGTACTTC. It is translated as CASSFLIRGQETQYF.

The chain couples TRBV2 to TRBJ2-5; TRBD2 agrees at 10 bases. Germline assignment: CDR1 SNHLY and CDR2 FYNNEI. This CDR3 spans 15 amino acids. After removal of 3 bases from V and 4 bases from J, the junction contained 5 bases not matched to a gene. CDR3 bases: TGTGCCAGCAGTGAGGCTAGCGGGAGTATAGAGACCCAGTACTTC. Its protein product is CASSEASGSIETQYF.

This clone showed up just once. The J gene is TRBJ1-2, the V gene TRBV9, with TRBD1 matching 7 bases. The germline CDR1 and CDR2 sequences are SGDLS and YYNGEE. V shed 5 bases and J 8 bases; nucleotides not matched to a gene: 18. The CDR3 covers 16 residues. The CDR3 DNA sequence: TGTGCCAGCAGTGGAGAGAAAGGGGGCTCCAACGTCGGCTACACCTTC. This sequence encodes CASSGEKGGSNVGYTF.

V usage is TRBV2 and J usage is TRBJ2-5, with 9 bases that match TRBD2. V dropped 6 bases and J dropped 4; count of bases not matched to a gene: 9. This CDR3 region has 15 residues. Per germline, CDR1 SNHLY and CDR2 FYNNEI. DNA for the CDR3: TGTGCCAGCAGCCCCCGGCTAGCGGGGCCAGAGACCCAGTACTTC. It is translated as CASSPRLAGPETQYF.

The chain carries TRBV13 and TRBJ1-1, with 7 positions matching TRBD1. The CDR3 length is 14 residues. In germline, CDR1 is PRHDT, CDR2 FYEKMQ (reference sequence). The junction had 2 bases not matched to a gene; V was cut back by 3 bases and J by 1 base. The CDR3 DNA follows: TGTGCCAGCAGCTTGGGACAGACGAACACTGAAGCTTTCTTT. Translating gives CASSLGQTNTEAFF.

This chain links TRBV30 with TRBJ1-2; 8 nucleotides match TRBD1. CDR1 is GTSNPN and CDR2 is SVGIG in the germline V gene (reference sequence). The CDR3 loop spans 15 amino acids. Losses at the gene ends were 0 bases for V and 9 bases for J; bases not matched to a gene: 12. The CDR3 DNA sequence: TGTGCCTGGAGTGTACAGGGGGGCCCGAAGAGTAGCTACACCTTC. It codes for CAWSVQGGPKSSYTF.

This rearrangement joins TRBV2 to TRBJ1-4; no clear D. This CDR3 is 11 amino acids long. Germline CDR1 SNHLY, CDR2 FYNNEI. V was clipped by 8 bases and J by 4 bases, with 5 bases between them. The CDR3 here is CASRDNEKLFF. CDR3 in DNA: TGTGCCAGCCGAGATAATGAAAAACTGTTTTTT.

The chain uses TRBV7-2 and TRBJ1-3; 8 nucleotides align to TRBD1. Germline CDR1 SGHTA, CDR2 FQGNSA. The V and J ends lost 2 bases and 8 bases, in that order; junction bases with no gene match: 8. The CDR3 loop spans 15 amino acids. As DNA, the CDR3 is TGTGCCAGCAGCTTAATGGAGACAGGGGTCGACACCATATATTTT. It yields the protein CASSLMETGVDTIYF.

The V call is TRBV15, the J call TRBJ2-7; perhaps TRBD1 as D (6 bases). The CDR3 extends over 13 amino acids. V lost 0 bases and J 6 bases, leaving 9 bases between the germline ends. The germline CDR1 and CDR2 sequences are LNHNV and YYDKDF (reference sequence). The CDR3 DNA follows: TGTGCCACCAGCAGAGAGGGGGCGGGCGAGCAGTACTTC. Translating it yields CATSREGAGEQYF. The full variable domain, rest sourced from reference TRBV15 and TRBJ2-7, is DAMVIQNPRYQVTQFGKPVTLSCSQTLNHNVMYWYQQKSSQAPKLLFHYYDKDFNNEADTPDNFQSRRPNTSFCFLDIRSPGLGDTAMYLCATSREGAGEQYFGPGTRLTVT.